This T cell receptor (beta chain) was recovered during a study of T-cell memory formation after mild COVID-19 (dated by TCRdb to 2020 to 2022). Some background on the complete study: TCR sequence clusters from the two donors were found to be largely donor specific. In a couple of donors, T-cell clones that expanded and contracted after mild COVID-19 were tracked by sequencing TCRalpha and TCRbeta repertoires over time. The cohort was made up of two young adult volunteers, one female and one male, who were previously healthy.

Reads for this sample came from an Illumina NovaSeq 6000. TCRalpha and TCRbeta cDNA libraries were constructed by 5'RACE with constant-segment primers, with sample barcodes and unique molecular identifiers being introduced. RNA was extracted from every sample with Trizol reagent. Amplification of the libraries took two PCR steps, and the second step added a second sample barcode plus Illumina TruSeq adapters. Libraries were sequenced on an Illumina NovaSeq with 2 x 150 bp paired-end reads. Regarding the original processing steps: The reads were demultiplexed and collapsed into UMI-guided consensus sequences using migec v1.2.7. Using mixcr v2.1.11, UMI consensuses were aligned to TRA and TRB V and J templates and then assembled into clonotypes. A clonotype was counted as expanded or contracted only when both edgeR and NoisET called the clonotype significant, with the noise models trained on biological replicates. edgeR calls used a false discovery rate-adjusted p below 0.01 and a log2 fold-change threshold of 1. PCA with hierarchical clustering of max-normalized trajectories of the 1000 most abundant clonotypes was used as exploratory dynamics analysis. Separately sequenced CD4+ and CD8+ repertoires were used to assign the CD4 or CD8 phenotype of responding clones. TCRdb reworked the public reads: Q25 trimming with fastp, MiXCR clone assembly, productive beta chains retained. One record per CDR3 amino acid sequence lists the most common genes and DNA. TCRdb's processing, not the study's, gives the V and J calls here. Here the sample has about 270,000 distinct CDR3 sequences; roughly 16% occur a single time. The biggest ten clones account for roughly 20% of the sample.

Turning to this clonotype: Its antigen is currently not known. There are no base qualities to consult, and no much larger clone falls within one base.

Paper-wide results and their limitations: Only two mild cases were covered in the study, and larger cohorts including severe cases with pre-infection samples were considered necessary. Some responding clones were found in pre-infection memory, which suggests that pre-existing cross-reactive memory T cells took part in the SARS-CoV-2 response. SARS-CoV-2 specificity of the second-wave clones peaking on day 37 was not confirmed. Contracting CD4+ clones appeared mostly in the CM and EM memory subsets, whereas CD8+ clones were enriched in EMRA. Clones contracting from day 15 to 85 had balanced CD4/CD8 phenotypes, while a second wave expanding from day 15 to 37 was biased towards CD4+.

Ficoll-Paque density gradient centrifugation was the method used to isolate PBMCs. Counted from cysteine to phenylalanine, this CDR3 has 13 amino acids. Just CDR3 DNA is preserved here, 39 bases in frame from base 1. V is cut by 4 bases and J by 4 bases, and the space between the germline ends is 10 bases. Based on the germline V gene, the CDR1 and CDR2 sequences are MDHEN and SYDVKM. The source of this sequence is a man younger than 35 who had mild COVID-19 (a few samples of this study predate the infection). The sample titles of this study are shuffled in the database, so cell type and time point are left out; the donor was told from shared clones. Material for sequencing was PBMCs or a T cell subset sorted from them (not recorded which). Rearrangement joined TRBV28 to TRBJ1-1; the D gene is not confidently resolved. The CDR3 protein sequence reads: CASSSPGITEAFF. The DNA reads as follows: TGTGCCAGCAGTTCCCCGGGGATCACTGAAGCTTTCTTT.